This T cell receptor beta chain was documented in a study of cytomegalovirus exposure and HLA in healthy donors. Primers for the PCR totalled 60 Vbeta and 13 Jbeta. Assay used: immunoSEQ multiplex PCR; TCRdb lists only in-frame clones, some missing. The table records 200,000 to 250,000 clones, approximately 90% of them present only once. The CDR3 covers 15 residues. Germline V CDR1 and CDR2: SGHRS, YFSETQ. V was shortened by 4 bases and J by 0 bases, with 11 bases between the two germline ends. This chain uses TRBV5-1 with TRBJ2-1, with D tentatively TRBD2 (5 bases). Sequenced: PBMCs. The TCR sequence derives from a young woman in good health and CMV-seronegative. The CDR3 nucleotides are TGCGCCAGCAGCCCGGACTTGAGCTCCTACAATGAGCAGTTCTTC. This encodes CASSPDLSSYNEQFF.